Below, 17 T cell receptor beta chains from the same sample are listed, as sequenced in a study of shared clonotypes between healthy human individuals. Generated by immunoSEQ multiplex PCR, the TCRdb table keeps only in-frame clones and is missing some. Of more than 500,000 clones listed, 95% to 97% are singletons. The source material was naive CD4+ T cells sorted from blood. Subset: CD45RA+ positively selected. These receptors originate from a woman aged 25 to 39 in good health.

The V and J genes are TRBV11-3 and TRBJ2-1; 7 bases match TRBD2. The junction had 11 bases not matched to a gene; V was cut back by 5 bases and J by 4 bases. Germline lookup yields CDR1 SGHNT and CDR2 YENEEA. The CDR3 covers 16 residues. The CDR3 here is CASSRWGGSLYNEQFF. CDR3 coding DNA: TGTGCCAGCAGCCGCTGGGGCGGGAGCCTGTACAATGAGCAGTTCTTC.

CDR3 nucleotides: TGCGCCAGCAGGGCGGGACACGTTGCGAACACTGAAGCTTTCTTT. Translation: CASRAGHVANTEAFF. The chain uses TRBV5-1 and TRBJ1-1; tentatively, D is TRBD1 (6 bases). This CDR3 region has 15 residues. CDR1 and CDR2 (germline): SGHRS, YFSETQ. The V end lost 5 bases, the J end lost 1 base, and 15 bases lay between the germline ends.

V usage is TRBV5-1 and J usage is TRBJ2-3; D is unresolved. Trimming pared 1 base from V and 0 bases from J, leaving 12 bases between. The V gene's germline CDR1 is SGHRS and CDR2 YFSETQ. This CDR3 comprises 16 residues. CDR3 amino acids: CASSLTVVSSTDTQYF. CDR3 nucleotides: TGCGCCAGCAGCTTGACGGTAGTATCGAGCACAGATACGCAGTATTTT.

The rearrangement joins TRBV7-9 to TRBJ2-3; D might be TRBD1 (5 bases). The CDR3 length is 16 residues. Trimming took 5 bases from V and 2 from J, leaving 17 bases between them. CDR1 is SEHNR, CDR2 FQNEAQ, per germline (reference sequence). CDR3 sequence (DNA): TGTGCCAGCAGCCCTCTAGGTCAAGGGGACACAGATACGCAGTATTTT. Translated: CASSPLGQGDTDTQYF.

The chain combines TRBV19 with TRBJ2-7, with TRBD2 identical over 7 bases. Germline trimming cut 1 base from V and 3 bases from J; bases unmatched to any gene: 9. Germline CDR1 and CDR2: LNHDA and SQIVND (reference sequence). This CDR3 is built from 16 residues. This chain's CDR3 is CASSIGSGLPVYEQYF. The CDR3 bases are TGTGCCAGTAGTATAGGATCGGGACTACCTGTCTACGAGCAGTACTTC.

The chain couples TRBV29-1 to TRBJ2-5; TRBD2 agrees at 8 bases. Germline V gives CDR1 SQVTM, CDR2 ANQGSEA. This CDR3 contains 12 residues. Germline trimming cut 7 bases from V and 5 bases from J; bases unmatched to any gene: 6. CDR3 loop: CSGGQREETQYF. The CDR3 nucleotides are TGCAGCGGTGGACAGCGGGAGGAGACCCAGTACTTC. Looking up the rest from reference TRBV29-1 and TRBJ2-5 gives the full variable domain: SAVISQKPSRDICQRGTSLTIQCQVDSQVTMMFWYRQQPGQSLTLIATANQGSEATYESGFVIDKFPISRPNLTFSTLTVSNMSPEDSSIYLCSGGQREETQYFGPGTRLLVL.

This chain joins TRBV10-3 and TRBJ2-7; 9 bases are a match to TRBD2. CDR3 length: 17 residues. Trimming cost V 0 bases and J 0 bases; bases outside gene matches: 6. The germline V gene encodes CDR1 ENHRY and CDR2 SYGVKD. The CDR3 DNA reads as TGTGCCATCAGTGAGTCGAGGGTAGCGGGAGACTCCTACGAGCAGTACTTC. Amino acids: CAISESRVAGDSYEQYF.

The rearrangement joins TRBV28 to TRBJ1-2; 8 nucleotides match TRBD1. With V trimmed by 5 bases and J by 4 bases, 6 bases remained unmatched. The germline CDR1 and CDR2 sequences are MDHEN and SYDVKM. The CDR3 is 14 amino acids. The CDR3 sequence is CASSKTDRVYGYTF. The DNA of the CDR3 is TGTGCCAGCAGTAAAACGGACAGGGTCTATGGCTACACCTTC.

The chain employs TRBV19 and TRBJ2-1, with 12 bases identical to TRBD1. V trimming: 5 bases; J trimming: 8 bases; junction bases outside the gene matches: 7. The CDR3 length is 15 residues. Looked up from germline, CDR1 is LNHDA and CDR2 is SQIVND (reference sequence). The CDR3 spells CASSPRDRGRDEQFF. CDR3 coding DNA: TGTGCCAGTAGTCCCCGGGACAGGGGGCGTGATGAGCAGTTCTTC.

This chain connects TRBV5-1 to TRBJ2-1; TRBD2 agrees at 9 bases. The V segment lost 5 bases and the J segment 2 bases; nucleotides outside the gene matches: 2. CDR3 length: 14 residues. Germline V gene data show CDR1 as SGHRS and CDR2 as YFSETQ. CDR3 nucleotide sequence: TGCGCCAGCAGAGGCGGGAGGGCCTACAATGAGCAGTTCTTC. Its protein product is CASRGGRAYNEQFF.

This clone appeared once. V usage is TRBV7-3 and J usage is TRBJ2-7; D is ambiguous. CDR1 is SGHTA, CDR2 FQGTGA, per germline. Trimming stripped 0 bases from V and 7 bases from J, with 13 bases between. This CDR3 spans 14 amino acids. The CDR3 here is CASSLTAQEREQYF. The CDR3 nucleotides are TGTGCCAGCAGCTTAACCGCCCAGGAGAGAGAGCAGTACTTC.

The CDR3 loop reads CASSQERPTGYGYTF. CDR3 nucleotide sequence: TGCGCCAGCAGCCAAGAGCGCCCGACAGGGTATGGCTACACCTTC. The chain employs TRBV4-1 and TRBJ1-2, with 7 bases matching TRBD1. The V gene end was trimmed by 0 bases and the J gene end by 5 bases; junction bases not matched to a gene: 6. CDR3 length: 15 residues. In germline, CDR1 is MGHRA, CDR2 YSYEKL.

CDR3 DNA sequence: TGTGCCAGCAGCACCCCGGGACAGGGGCACACTGAAGCTTTCTTT. It specifies CASSTPGQGHTEAFF. The chain is built from TRBV5-4 and TRBJ1-1; 10 bases are shared with TRBD1. This CDR3 is 15 amino acids long. The V gene's germline CDR1 is SGHNT and CDR2 YYREEE (reference sequence). The ends lost 4 bases at V and 3 bases at J; junction bases unmatched: 6.

This sequence joins TRBV2 and TRBJ2-5; TRBD1 matches 8 bases. The V gene end was trimmed by 5 bases and the J gene end by 8 bases; junction bases not matched to a gene: 7. The CDR3 runs to 13 residues. The germline V gene encodes CDR1 SNHLY and CDR2 FYNNEI. CDR3 DNA: TGTGCCAGCAGTTTGCGGGACAGGCATACCCAGTACTTC. Its protein product is CASSLRDRHTQYF.

The chain carries TRBV11-2 and TRBJ2-2; no firm D call. V lost 4 bases to trimming and J lost 6 bases, with 12 bases between them. Germline lookup yields CDR1 SGHAT and CDR2 FQNNGV. The CDR3 is made up of 14 amino acids. CDR3: CASSYDAVAGELFF. The CDR3 coding sequence is TGTGCCAGCAGCTACGACGCGGTCGCCGGGGAGCTGTTTTTT.

The CDR3 sequence: CASSLGTGLEGTDTQYF. In DNA form, the CDR3 reads TGTGCCAGCAGCTTGGGGACAGGGTTGGAGGGCACAGATACGCAGTATTTT. The chain couples TRBV7-9 to TRBJ2-3; TRBD1 matches 9 bases. The length of the CDR3 is 17 residues. V shed 3 bases and J 1 base; nucleotides not matched to a gene: 8. Germline CDR1 reads SEHNR; CDR2 reads FQNEAQ (reference sequence). The variable domain in full, with the rest retrieved from reference TRBV7-9 and TRBJ2-3, is DTGVSQNPRHKITKRGQNVTFRCDPISEHNRLYWYRQTLGQGPEFLTYFQNEAQLEKSRLLSDRFSAERPKGSFSTLEIQRTEQGDSAMYLCASSLGTGLEGTDTQYFGPGTRLTVL.

V usage is TRBV25-1 and J usage is TRBJ2-2; D is perhaps TRBD2 (5 bases). The CDR3 is made up of 15 amino acids. Germline V gives CDR1 MGHDK, CDR2 SYGVNS. The germline V and J ends were trimmed by 3 bases and 5 bases, with 13 bases remaining between them. The CDR3 sequence: CASSERAGETGELFF. CDR3 coding DNA: TGTGCCAGCAGTGAGAGGGCTGGGGAAACCGGGGAGCTGTTTTTT.